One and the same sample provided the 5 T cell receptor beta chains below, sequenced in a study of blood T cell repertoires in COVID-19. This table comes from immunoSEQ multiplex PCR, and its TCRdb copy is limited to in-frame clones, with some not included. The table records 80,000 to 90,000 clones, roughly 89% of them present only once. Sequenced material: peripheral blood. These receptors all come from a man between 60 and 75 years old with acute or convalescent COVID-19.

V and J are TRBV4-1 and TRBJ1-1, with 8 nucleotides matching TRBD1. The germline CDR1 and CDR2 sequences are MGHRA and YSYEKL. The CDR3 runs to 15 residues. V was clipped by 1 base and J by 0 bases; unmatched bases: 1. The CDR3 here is CASSQGDRMNTEAFF. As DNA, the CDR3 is TGCGCCAGCAGCCAAGGGGACAGGATGAACACTGAAGCTTTCTTT.

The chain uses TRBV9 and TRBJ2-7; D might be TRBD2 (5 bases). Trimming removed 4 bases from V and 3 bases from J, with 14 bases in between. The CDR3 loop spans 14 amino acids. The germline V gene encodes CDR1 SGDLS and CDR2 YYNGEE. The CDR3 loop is CASSPRPGDYEQYF. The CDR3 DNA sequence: TGTGCCAGCAGCCCCCGGCCCGGGGACTACGAGCAGTACTTC. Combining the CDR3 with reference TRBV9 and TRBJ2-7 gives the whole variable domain DSGVTQTPKHLITATGQRVTLRCSPRSGDLSVYWYQQSLDQGLQFLIQYYNGEERAKGNILERFSAQQFPDLHSELNLSSLELGDSALYFCASSPRPGDYEQYFGPGTRLTVT.

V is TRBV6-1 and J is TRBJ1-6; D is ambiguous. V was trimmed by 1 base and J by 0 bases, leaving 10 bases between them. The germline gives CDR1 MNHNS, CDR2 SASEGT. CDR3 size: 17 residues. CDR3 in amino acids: CASSEGRAPSYNSPLHF. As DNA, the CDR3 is TGTGCCAGCAGTGAAGGGAGGGCCCCCTCCTATAATTCACCCCTCCACTTT.

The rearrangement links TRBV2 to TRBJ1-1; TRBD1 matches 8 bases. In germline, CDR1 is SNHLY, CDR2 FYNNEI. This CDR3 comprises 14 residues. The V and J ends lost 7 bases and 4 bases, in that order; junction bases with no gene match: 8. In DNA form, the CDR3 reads TGTGCCAGCAACCAGGACAGGGAAACCACTGAAGCTTTCTTT. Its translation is CASNQDRETTEAFF.

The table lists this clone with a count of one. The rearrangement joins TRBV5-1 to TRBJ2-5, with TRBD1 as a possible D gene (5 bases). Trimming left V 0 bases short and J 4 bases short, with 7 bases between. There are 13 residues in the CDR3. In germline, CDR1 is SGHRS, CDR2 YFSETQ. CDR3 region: CASSLEGAETQYF. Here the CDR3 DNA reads TGCGCCAGCAGCTTGGAAGGGGCAGAGACCCAGTACTTC.